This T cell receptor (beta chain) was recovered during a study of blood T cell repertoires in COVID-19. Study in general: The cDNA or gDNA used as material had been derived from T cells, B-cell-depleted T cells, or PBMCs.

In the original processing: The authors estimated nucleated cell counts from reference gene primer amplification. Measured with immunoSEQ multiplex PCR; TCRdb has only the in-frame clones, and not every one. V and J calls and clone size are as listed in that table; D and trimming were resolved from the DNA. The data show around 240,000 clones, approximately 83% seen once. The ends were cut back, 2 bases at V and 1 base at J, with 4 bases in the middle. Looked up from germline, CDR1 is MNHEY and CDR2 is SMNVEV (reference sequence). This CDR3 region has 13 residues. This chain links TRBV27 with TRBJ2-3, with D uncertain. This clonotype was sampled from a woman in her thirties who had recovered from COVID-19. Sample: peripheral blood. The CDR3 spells CASSLVGTDTQYF. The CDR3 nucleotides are TGTGCCAGCAGTTTAGTAGGCACAGATACGCAGTATTTT.